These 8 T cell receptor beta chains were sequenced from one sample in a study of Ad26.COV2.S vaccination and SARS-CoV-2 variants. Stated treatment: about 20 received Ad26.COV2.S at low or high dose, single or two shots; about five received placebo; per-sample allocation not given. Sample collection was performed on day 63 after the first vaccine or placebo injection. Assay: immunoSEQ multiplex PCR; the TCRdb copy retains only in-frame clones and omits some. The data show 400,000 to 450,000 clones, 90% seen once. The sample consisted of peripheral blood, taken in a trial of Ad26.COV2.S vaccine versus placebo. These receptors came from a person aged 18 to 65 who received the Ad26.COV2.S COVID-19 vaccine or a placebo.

Here the CDR3 DNA reads TGTGCCAGCTCACCAACCGGGACAGGGGGCTCCAGGACTGAAGCTTTCTTT. Protein: CASSPTGTGGSRTEAFF. The chain joins TRBV18 to TRBJ1-1; 12 nucleotides align to TRBD1. This CDR3 contains 17 residues. Looked up from germline, CDR1 is KGHSH and CDR2 is LQKENI. V lost 2 bases, J lost 5 bases, and 9 bases stayed unmatched.

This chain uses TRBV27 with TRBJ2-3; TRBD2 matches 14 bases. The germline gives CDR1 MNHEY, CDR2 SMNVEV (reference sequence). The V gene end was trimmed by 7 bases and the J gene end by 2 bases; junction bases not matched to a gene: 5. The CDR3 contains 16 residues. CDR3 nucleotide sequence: TGTGCCAGCACCAGACTAGCGGGAGGGCCCACAGATACGCAGTATTTT. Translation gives CASTRLAGGPTDTQYF.

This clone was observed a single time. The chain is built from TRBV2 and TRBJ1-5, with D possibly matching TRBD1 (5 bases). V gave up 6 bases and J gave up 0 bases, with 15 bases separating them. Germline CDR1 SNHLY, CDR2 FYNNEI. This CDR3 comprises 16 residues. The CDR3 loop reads CASSWDGRNSNQPQHF. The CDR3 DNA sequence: TGTGCCAGCAGCTGGGACGGACGAAATAGCAATCAGCCCCAGCATTTT.

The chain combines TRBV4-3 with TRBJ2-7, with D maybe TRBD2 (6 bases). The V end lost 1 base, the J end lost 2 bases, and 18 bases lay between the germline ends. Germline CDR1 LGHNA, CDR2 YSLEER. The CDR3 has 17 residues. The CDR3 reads CASSQGEGSGGTYEQYF. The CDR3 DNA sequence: TGCGCCAGCAGCCAAGGTGAGGGTAGCGGCGGAACCTACGAGCAGTACTTC.

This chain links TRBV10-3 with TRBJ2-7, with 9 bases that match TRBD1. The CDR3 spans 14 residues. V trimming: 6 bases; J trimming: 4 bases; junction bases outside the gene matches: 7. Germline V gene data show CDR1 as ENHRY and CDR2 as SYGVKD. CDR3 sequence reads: CAISKDRGPYEQYF. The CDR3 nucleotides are TGTGCCATCAGCAAGGACAGGGGACCTTACGAGCAGTACTTC.

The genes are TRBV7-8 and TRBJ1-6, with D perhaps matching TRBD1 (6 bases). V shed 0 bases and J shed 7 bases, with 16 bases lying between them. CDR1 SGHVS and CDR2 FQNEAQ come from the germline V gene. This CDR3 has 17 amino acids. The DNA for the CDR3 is TGTGCCAGCAGCTTAGCGGAAATGGGGGCTGGGAATTCACCCCTCCACTTT. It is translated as CASSLAEMGAGNSPLHF.

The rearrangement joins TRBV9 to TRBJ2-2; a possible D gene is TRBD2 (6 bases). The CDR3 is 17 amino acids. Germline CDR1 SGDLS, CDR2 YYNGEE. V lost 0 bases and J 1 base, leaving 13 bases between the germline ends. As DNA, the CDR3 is TGTGCCAGCAGCGTAGGGCGGGACGGGATGAACACCGGGGAGCTGTTTTTT. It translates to CASSVGRDGMNTGELFF.

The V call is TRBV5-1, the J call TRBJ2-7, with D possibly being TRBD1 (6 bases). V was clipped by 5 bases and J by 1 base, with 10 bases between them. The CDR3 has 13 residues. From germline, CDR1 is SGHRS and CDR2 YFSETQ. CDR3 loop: CASRGTISYEQYF. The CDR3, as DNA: TGCGCCAGCAGGGGGACAATTTCCTACGAGCAGTACTTC.